This T cell receptor beta chain emerged from a study of identical twins (dated by TCRdb to 2016 to 2017). For the wider study: The study deep-sequenced TCR alpha and beta repertoires from monozygotic twins, unrelated adults of various ages and cord blood to test whether fetal clonotypes persist. To rule out contamination, the twin experiments were replicated at different times with different library preparation protocols.

This clonotype was seen at least ten times. Its cognate antigen has yet to be identified. Base qualities are not at hand, and no much larger clone is one base apart. What the work shows at the level of the full study, not this receptor alone: Fewer insertions were carried by abundant cord blood beta clonotypes, a similar but weaker trend appeared in young adult naive repertoires, and no such trend appeared in memory repertoires. Conclusions relied on cross-sectional statistical analysis, since the same donors could not be followed over many years. Invariant T cells such as MAIT and iNKT could partly confound zero-insertion analyses, though diverse VJ usage argued against this for most clonotypes. In monozygotic twins, out-of-frame TCR alpha sharing was systematically underestimated by recombination models, although the models agreed with sharing between unrelated individuals. A weaker excess of twin sharing was found in beta out-of-frame sequences because the signal-to-noise ratio was lowered by fewer shared sequences. Compared with coincidental sharing between unrelated individuals, out-of-frame TCR alpha sequences shared between twins showed an excess of sequences with low generation probability.

At the junction V is shortened by 5 bases and J by 2 bases; bases outside the gene matches: 5. The CDR3 contains 15 residues, cysteine and phenylalanine counted. Of all the DNA, just the CDR3 is kept, 45 bases in frame from base 1. Only healthy Caucasian donors were included. Library method: 5' RACE. Data came from an Illumina HiSeq 2000. Template switching added a universal primer binding site, and the final cDNA carried a unique molecular identifier that allowed TCR cDNA molecules to be counted accurately. Specific primers in the conserved constant-segment region were used to synthesize first-strand cDNA for the TCR alpha and beta chains. To control for contamination, each cDNA library was double barcoded with a SMART-Mk sample barcode plus Illumina barcodes. TruSeq adapter sequences, together with Illumina sample barcodes, were added in two successive PCR steps. The Illumina HiSeq platform was used with custom primers to sequence TCR alpha and beta cDNA libraries. Regarding the original processing steps: Raw reads were processed with MiGEC to extract unique molecular identifiers, and MiXCR was used to determine CDR3 positions. Recombination models were inferred per individual with the repgenHMM and IGoR tools using an EM algorithm. The tcR package in R was used for shared clonotype analysis, with sharing normalized by the product of cloneset sizes. To study raw recombination free of thymic and clonal selection effects, out-of-frame nonproductive sequences were analyzed. Clones were called with MiXCR by TCRdb after fastp trimmed the public reads at Q25, and only in-frame beta chains were retained. Rows with one shared CDR3 protein collapse into an entry with the most common genes and DNA. The V and J calls were not made by the authors but by TCRdb's processing. The sample table contains roughly 1,500,000 distinct CDR3 sequences; only one count was recorded for more than 30% of them. The ten largest clones add up to 0.25% to 0.3% of the sample.

The sequence was obtained from a newborn girl in good health. Sequencing was carried out using cord blood. This receptor chain uses TRBV12-3 or TRBV12-4 and TRBJ2-5, with 10 middle bases fitting TRBD1. CDR3 sequence: CASSRGQGGQETQYF. The nucleotides are TGTGCCAGCAGTAGAGGACAGGGGGGTCAAGAGACCCAGTACTTC.